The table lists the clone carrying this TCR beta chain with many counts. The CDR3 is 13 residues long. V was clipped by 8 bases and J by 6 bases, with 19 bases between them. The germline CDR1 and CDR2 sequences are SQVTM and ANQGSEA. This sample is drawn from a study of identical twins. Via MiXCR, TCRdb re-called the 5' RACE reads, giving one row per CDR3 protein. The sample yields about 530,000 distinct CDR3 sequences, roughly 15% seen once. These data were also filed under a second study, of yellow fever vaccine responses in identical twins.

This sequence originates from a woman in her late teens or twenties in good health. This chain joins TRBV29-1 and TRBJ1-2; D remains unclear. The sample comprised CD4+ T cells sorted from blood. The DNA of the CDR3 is TGCAGCCCAATGAGGACGGATTCCGATGGCTACACCTTC. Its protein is CSPMRTDSDGYTF. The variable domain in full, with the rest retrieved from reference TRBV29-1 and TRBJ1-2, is SAVISQKPSRDICQRGTSLTIQCQVDSQVTMMFWYRQQPGQSLTLIATANQGSEATYESGFVIDKFPISRPNLTFSTLTVSNMSPEDSSIYLCSPMRTDSDGYTFGSGTRLTVV.